This entry is about one T cell receptor (beta chain). This sample stems from a study of glioma-infiltrating T cells after dendritic cell vaccination. The primer mix had 60 V beta and 13 J beta primers. Here immunoSEQ multiplex PCR was the method, and the copy in TCRdb shows in-frame clones only, minus some. This table has approximately 100,000 clones, roughly 83% appearing once. PBMC were collected before vaccination, two weeks after the third vaccination, and at progression. CDR1 and CDR2 from the germline V gene are SNHLY and FYNNEI. The trim removed 4 bases at V and 6 bases at J, leaving 12 bases unmatched. This CDR3 has 16 residues.

The sample was blood, taken before dendritic cell vaccination. This chain joins TRBV2 and TRBJ2-1; 7 nucleotides agree with TRBD2. The source of this sequence is a human donor with glioblastoma. The CDR3 sequence is CASSVPYAGDANEQFF. The DNA for the CDR3 is TGTGCCAGCAGTGTCCCCTACGCGGGAGATGCCAATGAGCAGTTCTTC.